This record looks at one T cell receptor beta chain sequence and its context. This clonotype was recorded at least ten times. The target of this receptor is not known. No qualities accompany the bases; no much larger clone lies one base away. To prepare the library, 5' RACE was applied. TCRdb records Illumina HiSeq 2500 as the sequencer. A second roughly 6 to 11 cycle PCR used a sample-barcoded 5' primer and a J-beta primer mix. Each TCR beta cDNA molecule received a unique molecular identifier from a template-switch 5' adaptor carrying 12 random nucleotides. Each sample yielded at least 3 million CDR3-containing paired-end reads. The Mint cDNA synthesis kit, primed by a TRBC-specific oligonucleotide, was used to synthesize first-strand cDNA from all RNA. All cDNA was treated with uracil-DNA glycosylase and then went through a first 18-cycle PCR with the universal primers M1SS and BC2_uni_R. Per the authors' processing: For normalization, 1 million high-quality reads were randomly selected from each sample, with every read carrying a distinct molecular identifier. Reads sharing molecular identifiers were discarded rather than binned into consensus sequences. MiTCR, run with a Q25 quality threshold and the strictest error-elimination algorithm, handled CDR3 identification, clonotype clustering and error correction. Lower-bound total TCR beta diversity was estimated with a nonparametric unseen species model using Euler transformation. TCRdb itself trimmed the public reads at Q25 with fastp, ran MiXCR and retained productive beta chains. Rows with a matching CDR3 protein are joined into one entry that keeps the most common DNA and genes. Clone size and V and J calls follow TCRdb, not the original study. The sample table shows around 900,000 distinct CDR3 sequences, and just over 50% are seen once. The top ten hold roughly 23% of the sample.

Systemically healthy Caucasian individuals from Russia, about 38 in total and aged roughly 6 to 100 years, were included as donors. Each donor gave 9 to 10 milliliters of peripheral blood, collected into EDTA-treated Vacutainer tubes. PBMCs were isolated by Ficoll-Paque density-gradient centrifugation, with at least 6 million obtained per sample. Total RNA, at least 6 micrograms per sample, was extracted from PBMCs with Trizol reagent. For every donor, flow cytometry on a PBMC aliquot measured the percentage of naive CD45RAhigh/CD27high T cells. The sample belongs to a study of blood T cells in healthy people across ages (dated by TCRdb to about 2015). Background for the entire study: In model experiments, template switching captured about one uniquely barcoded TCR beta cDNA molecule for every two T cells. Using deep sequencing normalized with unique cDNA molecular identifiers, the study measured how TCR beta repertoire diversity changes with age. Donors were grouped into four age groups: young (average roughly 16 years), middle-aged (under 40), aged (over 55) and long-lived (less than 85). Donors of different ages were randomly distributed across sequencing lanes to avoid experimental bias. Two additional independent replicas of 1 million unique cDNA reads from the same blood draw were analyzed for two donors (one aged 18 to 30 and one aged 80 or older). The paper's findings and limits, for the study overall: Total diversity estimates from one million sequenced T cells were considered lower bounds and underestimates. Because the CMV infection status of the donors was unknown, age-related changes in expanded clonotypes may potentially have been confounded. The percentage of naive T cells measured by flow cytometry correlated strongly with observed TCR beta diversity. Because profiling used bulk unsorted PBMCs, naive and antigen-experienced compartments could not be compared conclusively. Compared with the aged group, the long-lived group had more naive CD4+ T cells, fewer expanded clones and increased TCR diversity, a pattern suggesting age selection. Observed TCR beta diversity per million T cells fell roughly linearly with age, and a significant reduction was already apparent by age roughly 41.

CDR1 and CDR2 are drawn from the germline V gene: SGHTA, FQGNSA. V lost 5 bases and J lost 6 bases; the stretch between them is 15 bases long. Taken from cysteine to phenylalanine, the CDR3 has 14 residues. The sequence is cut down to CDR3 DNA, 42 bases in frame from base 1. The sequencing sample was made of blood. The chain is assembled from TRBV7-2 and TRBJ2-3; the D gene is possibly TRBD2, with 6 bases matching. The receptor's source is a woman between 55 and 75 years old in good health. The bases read TGTGCCAGCAGCCTGGGAACGGGGACTGATACGCAGTATTTT. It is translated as CASSLGTGTDTQYF.